This T cell receptor beta chain appears in the sequencing data of a study of blood T cell repertoires in COVID-19. About the research overall: The study drew acute and convalescent COVID-19 samples from the United States, Italy and Spain. The analysed material was cDNA or gDNA that came from T cells, B-cell-depleted T cells, or PBMCs.

In the source study's methods: The authors estimated nucleated cell counts from reference gene primer amplification. Here immunoSEQ multiplex PCR was the method, and the copy in TCRdb shows in-frame clones only, minus some. For V, J and clone size, that table is used; D and trimming come from the DNA. The sample carries 200,000 to 250,000 clones, around nine tenths recorded once. The sample consisted of peripheral blood. This receptor was obtained from a woman in her fifties or sixties with acute or convalescent COVID-19.

The CDR3 DNA sequence: TGTGCCAGTAGTATAGGGGGGGGCAGGGACAATCAGCCCCAGCATTTT. Translation gives CASSIGGGRDNQPQHF. This rearrangement joins TRBV19 to TRBJ1-5, with a tentative D call TRBD1 (6 bases). Trimming removed 1 base from V and 3 bases from J, with 13 bases in between. The CDR3 has 16 amino acids. CDR1 is LNHDA, CDR2 SQIVND, per germline (reference sequence).